This T cell receptor (beta chain) appears in the sequencing data of a study of blood T cell repertoires in COVID-19. Overall study: PBMCs, B-cell-depleted T cells, or T cells provided the cDNA or gDNA that made up the material.

In the authors' methods: Estimates of nucleated cell counts were drawn from the amplification of reference gene primers. Generated by immunoSEQ multiplex PCR, the TCRdb table keeps only in-frame clones and is missing some. V, J and clone size are taken as reported in that table, and D and trimming were inferred from the DNA itself. Among 120,000 to 150,000 clones listed, around 76% were seen once. The specimen was peripheral blood. The TCR originated in a man between 60 and 75 years old with acute or convalescent COVID-19.

The CDR3 reads CASSGGDDSTYEQYF. The CDR3 coding sequence is TGTGCCAGCAGCGGCGGGGACGACTCAACCTACGAGCAGTACTTC. The rearrangement joins TRBV9 to TRBJ2-7; D is perhaps TRBD2 (6 bases). Trimming took 3 bases from V and 2 from J, leaving 15 bases between them. The CDR3 is 15 amino acids. The germline CDR1 and CDR2 sequences are SGDLS and YYNGEE.